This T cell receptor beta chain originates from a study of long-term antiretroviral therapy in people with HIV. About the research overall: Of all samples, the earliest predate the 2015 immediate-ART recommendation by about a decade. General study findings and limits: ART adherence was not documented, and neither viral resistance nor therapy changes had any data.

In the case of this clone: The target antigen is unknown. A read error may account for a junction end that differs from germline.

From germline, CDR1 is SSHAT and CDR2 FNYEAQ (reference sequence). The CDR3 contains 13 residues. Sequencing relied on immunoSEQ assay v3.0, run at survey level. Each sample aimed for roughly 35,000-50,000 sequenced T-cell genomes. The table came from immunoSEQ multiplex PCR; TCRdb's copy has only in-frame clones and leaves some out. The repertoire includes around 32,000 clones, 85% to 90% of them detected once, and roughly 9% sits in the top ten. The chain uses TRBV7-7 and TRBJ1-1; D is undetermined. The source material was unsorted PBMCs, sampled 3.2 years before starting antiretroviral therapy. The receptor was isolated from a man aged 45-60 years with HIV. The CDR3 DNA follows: TGTGCTAGCAGCTTTGATGAGAACACTGAAGCTTTCTTT. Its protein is CASSFDENTEAFF.